The clone carrying this T cell receptor (beta chain) was detected many times. Its antigen is not identified. TCRdb re-derived calls from the 5' RACE reads in MiXCR, one entry per CDR3 protein. The top ten clones hold 3% to 4% of a sample with about 62,000 distinct CDR3 sequences, 4% to 5.5% of them seen once. The source of the sample is a study of neurological immune-mediated disorders. Study results and limitations: Private repertoires in all groups were suggested, as expanded clones shared no CDR3 amino acid sequences across subjects.

CDR3 length: 15 residues. After removal of 2 bases from V and 3 bases from J, the junction contained 3 bases not matched to a gene. Germline V gene lookup returns CDR1 MNHEY and CDR2 SMNVEV (reference sequence). Sequencing input: PBMCs. The chain employs TRBV27 and TRBJ2-5, with TRBD2 identical over 10 bases. The clonotype comes from a woman in her fifties or sixties with multiple sclerosis. Here the CDR3 reads CASSLIGTSEETQYF. The CDR3 bases are TGTGCCAGCAGTTTAATTGGGACTAGCGAAGAGACCCAGTACTTC.